This TCR beta chain originates from a study of blood T cells in healthy people across ages. PCR was performed a second time for about 6 to 12 cycles using a sample-barcoded 5' primer and a J-beta primer mix. TCRdb ran MiXCR on the 5' RACE reads and lists one entry per CDR3 protein. The sample has roughly 2 million distinct CDR3 sequences; around 48% are singletons. Donors were healthy Caucasian individuals from Russia aged about 6 to 90. Every donor contributed roughly 10 milliliters of peripheral blood by blood draw. The study's findings and limits: Unknown CMV status may confound age-related changes in expanded clones. Higher naive T cell percentage went strongly together with higher TCR beta diversity.

Points on this clonotype: Its specificity is not known.

This CDR3 has 16 residues. The germline gives CDR1 KGHDR, CDR2 SFDVKD. The V gene end was trimmed by 4 bases and the J gene end by 5 bases; junction bases not matched to a gene: 7. V usage is TRBV24-1 and J usage is TRBJ2-3; 11 bases are a match to TRBD1. The specimen sequenced was blood. The sequence came from a woman aged 35 to 49 in good health. CDR3 coding DNA: TGTGCCACCAGTGAACGGACAGGGGGCTTGATAGATACGCAGTATTTT. It encodes CATSERTGGLIDTQYF.